This TCR beta chain was recovered during a study of blood T cell repertoires in COVID-19. Clones were read by immunoSEQ multiplex PCR, and TCRdb kept only the in-frame ones, dropping some. Of about 200,000 clones listed, around nine tenths are singletons. As to this clone: One end of the junction is discordant with germline, which a read error may explain.

The CDR3 runs to 15 residues. The germline CDR1 and CDR2 sequences are SGHTA and FQGTGA. The rearrangement links TRBV7-3 to TRBJ2-2; 10 bases agree with TRBD1. This clonotype was obtained from a man younger than 30 with active or convalescent COVID-19. The sequenced sample consisted of peripheral blood. The CDR3 spells CASSLTGTGAGELFF. In DNA, the CDR3 is TGTGCCAGCAGCCTAACCGGGACAGGGGCCGGGGAGCTGTTTTTT.